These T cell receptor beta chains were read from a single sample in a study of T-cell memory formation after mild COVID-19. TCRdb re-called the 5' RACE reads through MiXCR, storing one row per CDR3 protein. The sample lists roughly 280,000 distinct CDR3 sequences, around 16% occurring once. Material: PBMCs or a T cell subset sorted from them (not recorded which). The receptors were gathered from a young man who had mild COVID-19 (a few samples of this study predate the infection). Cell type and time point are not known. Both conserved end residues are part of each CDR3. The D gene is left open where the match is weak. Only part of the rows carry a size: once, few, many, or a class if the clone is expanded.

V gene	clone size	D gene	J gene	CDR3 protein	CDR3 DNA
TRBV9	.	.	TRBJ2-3	CASSVAPAGTGTDTQYF	TGTGCCAGCAGCGTAGCCCCTGCGGGGACAGGCACAGATACGCAGTATTTT
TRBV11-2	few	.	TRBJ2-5	CASSRPGVETQYF	TGTGCCAGCAGCCGCCCGGGGGTAGAGACCCAGTACTTC
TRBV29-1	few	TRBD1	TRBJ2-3	CSAGTGGPDTQYF	TGCAGCGCCGGGACAGGGGGCCCAGATACGCAGTATTTT
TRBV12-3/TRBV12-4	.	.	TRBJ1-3	CASSSLVSGNTIYF	TGTGCCAGCAGTTCCCTAGTCTCTGGAAACACCATATATTTT
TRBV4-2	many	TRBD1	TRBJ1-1	CASSEQGPEDTEAFF	TGTGCCAGCAGCGAACAGGGGCCCGAGGACACTGAAGCTTTCTTT
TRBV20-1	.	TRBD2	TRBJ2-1	CSAERGTYNEQFF	TGCAGTGCTGAGCGGGGGACGTACAATGAGCAGTTCTTC
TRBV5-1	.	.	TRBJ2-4	CASSLGSSAKNIQYF	TGCGCCAGCAGCTTGGGGAGTTCGGCCAAAAACATTCAGTACTTC
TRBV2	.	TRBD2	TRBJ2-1	CARTLAGGRNEQFF	TGTGCCAGAACACTAGCGGGGGGTCGCAATGAGCAGTTCTTC
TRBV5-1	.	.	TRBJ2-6	CASSLAERASGANVLTF	TGCGCCAGCAGCTTGGCGGAGCGGGCGTCTGGGGCCAACGTCCTGACTTTC
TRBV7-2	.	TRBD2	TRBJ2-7	CASSSGGAAQYF	TGTGCCAGCAGTAGCGGGGGGGCAGCGCAGTACTTC
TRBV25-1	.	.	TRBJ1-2	CASSAAGPNYGYTF	TGTGCCAGCAGTGCAGCCGGGCCAAACTATGGCTACACCTTC
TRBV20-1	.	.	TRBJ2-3	CSAELRGRRDTQYF	TGCAGTGCAGAGCTAAGAGGGCGTCGGGATACGCAGTATTTT
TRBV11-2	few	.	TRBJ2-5	CASSPTSGRETQYF	TGTGCCAGCAGCCCCACCTCAGGGCGGGAGACCCAGTACTTC
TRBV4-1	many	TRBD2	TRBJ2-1	CASSQVRLAVYNEQFF	TGCGCCAGCAGCCAAGTTAGGCTAGCGGTTTACAATGAGCAGTTCTTC
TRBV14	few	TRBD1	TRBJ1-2	CASSQGQALNYGYTF	TGTGCCAGCAGCCAGGGACAGGCCCTTAACTATGGCTACACCTTC
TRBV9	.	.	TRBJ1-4	CASSVAAGVTNEKLFF	TGTGCCAGCAGCGTAGCGGCGGGGGTGACTAATGAAAAACTGTTTTTT
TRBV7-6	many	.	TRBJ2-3	CASSLGAVSTDTQYF	TGTGCCAGCAGCTTAGGTGCGGTTAGCACAGATACGCAGTATTTT
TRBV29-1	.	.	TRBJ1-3	CSVSDMAVDGNTIYF	TGCAGCGTTTCCGATATGGCGGTGGATGGAAACACCATATATTTT
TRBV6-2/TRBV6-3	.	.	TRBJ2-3	CASSYPLGDTQYF	TGTGCCAGCAGTTATCCCCTGGGAGATACGCAGTATTTT
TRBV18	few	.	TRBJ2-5	CASSPLWSQGHETQYF	TGTGCCAGCTCACCATTGTGGTCGCAGGGGCACGAGACCCAGTACTTC
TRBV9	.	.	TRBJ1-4	CASSSQGANEKLFF	TGTGCCAGCAGCTCACAGGGCGCTAATGAAAAACTGTTTTTT
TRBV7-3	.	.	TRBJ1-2	CASSTRTLNYGYTF	TGTGCCAGCAGCACTAGGACACTGAACTATGGCTACACCTTC
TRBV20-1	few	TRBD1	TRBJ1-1	CSAPRWGQGAVDTEAFF	TGCAGTGCCCCCAGATGGGGACAGGGGGCGGTGGACACTGAAGCTTTCTTT
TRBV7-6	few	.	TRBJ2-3	CASSLRSWTSTDTQYF	TGTGCCAGCAGCTTGAGGTCCTGGACTAGCACAGATACGCAGTATTTT
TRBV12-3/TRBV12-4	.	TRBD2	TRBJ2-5	CASSPRLAGQQTQYF	TGTGCCAGCAGTCCCCGACTAGCGGGGCAGCAGACCCAGTACTTC
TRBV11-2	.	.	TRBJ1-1	CASSLAGREAFF	TGTGCCAGCAGCTTAGCGGGGAGAGAAGCTTTCTTT
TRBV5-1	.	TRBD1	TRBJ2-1	CASSLVAGQGYNEQFF	TGCGCCAGCAGCTTGGTCGCGGGACAGGGATACAATGAGCAGTTCTTC
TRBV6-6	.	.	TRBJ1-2	CASSYGSQGGYGYTF	TGTGCCAGCAGTTATGGGTCACAGGGTGGCTATGGCTACACCTTC
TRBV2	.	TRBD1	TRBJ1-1	CASSLHGQEHTEAFF	TGTGCCAGCAGCCTCCACGGACAGGAGCACACTGAAGCTTTCTTT
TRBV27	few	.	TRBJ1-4	CASSLAGTPNEKLFF	TGTGCCAGCAGTTTGGCCGGGACACCAAATGAAAAACTGTTTTTT
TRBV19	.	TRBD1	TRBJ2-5	CASTPDRAETQYF	TGTGCCAGTACCCCGGACAGGGCGGAGACCCAGTACTTC
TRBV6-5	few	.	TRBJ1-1	CASRRGTTNTEAFF	TGTGCCAGCAGACGAGGGACAACGAACACTGAAGCTTTCTTT
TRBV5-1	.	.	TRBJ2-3	CASSFEGRTDTQYF	TGCGCCAGCAGCTTCGAGGGGCGCACAGATACGCAGTATTTT
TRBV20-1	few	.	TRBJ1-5	CSARGLQGNQPQHF	TGCAGTGCTAGAGGCTTACAGGGCAATCAGCCCCAGCATTTT
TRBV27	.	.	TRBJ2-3	CASSLSARTDTQYF	TGTGCCAGCAGTTTATCGGCCCGCACAGATACGCAGTATTTT
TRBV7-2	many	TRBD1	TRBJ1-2	CASSLGTGYYGYTF	TGTGCCAGCAGCCTGGGGACAGGGTACTATGGCTACACCTTC
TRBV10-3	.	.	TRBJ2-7	CATNRGGRDYEQYF	TGTGCCACGAACAGGGGAGGTAGAGACTACGAGCAGTACTTC
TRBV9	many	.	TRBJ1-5	CASSVEGLDNQPQHF	TGTGCCAGCAGCGTAGAAGGGTTGGACAATCAGCCCCAGCATTTT
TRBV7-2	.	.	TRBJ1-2	CASSLGRGAYGYTF	TGTGCCAGCAGCTTAGGGAGAGGGGCGTATGGCTACACCTTC
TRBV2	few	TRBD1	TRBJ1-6	CASTIPGQASPLHF	TGTGCCAGCACCATACCGGGACAGGCATCACCCCTCCACTTT
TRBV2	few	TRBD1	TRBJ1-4	CASLGQGNEKLFF	TGTGCCAGCCTCGGACAGGGTAATGAAAAACTGTTTTTT
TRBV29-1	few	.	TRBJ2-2	CSVEEVSGRGIAGELFF	TGCAGCGTTGAAGAGGTCTCGGGCAGGGGAATTGCCGGGGAGCTGTTTTTT
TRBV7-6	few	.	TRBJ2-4	CASSLISRGQGSAKNIQYF	TGTGCCAGCAGCTTAATCAGCAGGGGTCAGGGTTCAGCCAAAAACATTCAGTACTTC
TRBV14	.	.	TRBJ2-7	CASRPTSRHEQYF	TGTGCCAGCAGGCCGACTAGTAGGCACGAGCAGTACTTC
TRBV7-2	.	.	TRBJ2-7	CASRFGGPVPREQYF	TGTGCCAGCCGGTTTGGGGGGCCTGTCCCTCGCGAGCAGTACTTC
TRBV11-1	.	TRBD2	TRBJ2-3	CASSQRGGQDTQYF	TGTGCCAGCAGTCAGCGGGGGGGCCAGGATACGCAGTATTTT
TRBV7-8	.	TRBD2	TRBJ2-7	CASSSGGMRGFYEQYF	TGTGCCAGCAGCTCCGGGGGGATGCGAGGTTTCTACGAGCAGTACTTC
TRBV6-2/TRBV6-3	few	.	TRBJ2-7	CASLRESSYEQYF	TGTGCCAGCCTGAGGGAGAGCTCCTACGAGCAGTACTTC
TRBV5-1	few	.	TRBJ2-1	CASGKTHNEQFF	TGCGCCAGCGGAAAAACCCACAATGAGCAGTTCTTC
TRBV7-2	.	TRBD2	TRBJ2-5	CASSPGLAVRDQETQYF	TGTGCCAGCAGCCCAGGACTAGCGGTGAGAGACCAAGAGACCCAGTACTTC